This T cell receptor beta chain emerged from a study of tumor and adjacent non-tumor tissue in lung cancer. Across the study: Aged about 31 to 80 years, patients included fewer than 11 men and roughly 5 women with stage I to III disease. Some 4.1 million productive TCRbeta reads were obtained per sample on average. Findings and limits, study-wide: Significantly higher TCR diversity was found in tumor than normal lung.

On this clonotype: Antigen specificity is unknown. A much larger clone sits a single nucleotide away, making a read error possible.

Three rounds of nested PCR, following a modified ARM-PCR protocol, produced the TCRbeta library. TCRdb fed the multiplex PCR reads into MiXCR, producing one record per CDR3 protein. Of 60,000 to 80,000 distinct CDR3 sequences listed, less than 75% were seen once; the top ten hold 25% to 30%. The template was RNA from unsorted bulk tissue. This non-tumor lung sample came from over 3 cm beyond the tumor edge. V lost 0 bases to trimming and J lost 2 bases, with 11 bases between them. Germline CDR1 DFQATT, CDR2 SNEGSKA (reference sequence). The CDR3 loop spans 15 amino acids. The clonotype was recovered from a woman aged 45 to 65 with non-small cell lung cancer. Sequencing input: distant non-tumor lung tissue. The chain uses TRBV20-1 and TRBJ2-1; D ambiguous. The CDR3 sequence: CSARDLVHTYNEQFF. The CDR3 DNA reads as TGCAGTGCTAGAGATTTGGTGCATACCTACAATGAGCAGTTCTTC.